This T cell receptor beta chain was profiled in a study of shared clonotypes between healthy human individuals. After removal of 0 bases from V and 3 bases from J, the junction contained 6 bases not matched to a gene. Germline CDR1 reads SGHRS; CDR2 reads YFSETQ. The CDR3 contains 15 residues. Study results and caveats: Clonotype sharing among the donors was expected to vary with sequencing depth. The study drew on few donors, limiting represented genetic and exposure-history diversity.

Comment on this clone: Antigen: not known.

Negatively enriched CD4+ T cells were divided by CD45RA into naive and memory. An approximately 220 ng quantity of DNA, some 30,000 T cell genomes, went into the sorted-subset replicate PCRs. Some clones are missing from TCRdb's copy, which holds only in-frame ones; the method was immunoSEQ multiplex PCR. The sample contains approximately 2.4 million clones, approximately 96% of which appear only once. V and J are TRBV5-1 and TRBJ2-7, with TRBD1 matching over 7 bases. Sequencing was performed on naive CD4+ T cells sorted from blood. Documented subset: CD45RA+ positively selected. This receptor was identified in a young man in good health. The CDR3 loop reads CASSLAWTGDYEQYF. The CDR3 DNA follows: TGCGCCAGCAGCTTGGCCTGGACAGGAGACTACGAGCAGTACTTC.